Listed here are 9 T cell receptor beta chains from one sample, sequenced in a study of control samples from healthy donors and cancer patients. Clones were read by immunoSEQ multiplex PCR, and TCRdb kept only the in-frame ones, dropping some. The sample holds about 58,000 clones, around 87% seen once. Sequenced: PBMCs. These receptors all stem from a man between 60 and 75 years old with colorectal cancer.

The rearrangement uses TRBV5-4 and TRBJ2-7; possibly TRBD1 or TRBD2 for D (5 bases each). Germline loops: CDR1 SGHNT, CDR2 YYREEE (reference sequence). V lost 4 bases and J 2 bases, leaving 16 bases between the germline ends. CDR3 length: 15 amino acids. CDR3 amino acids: CASSPSGTNPYEQYF. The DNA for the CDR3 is TGTGCCAGCAGCCCCTCCGGGACCAATCCCTACGAGCAGTACTTC. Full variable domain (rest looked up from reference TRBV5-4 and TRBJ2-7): ETGVTQSPTHLIKTRGQQVTLRCSSQSGHNTVSWYQQALGQGPQFIFQYYREEENGRGNFPPRFSGLQFPNYSSELNVNALELDDSALYLCASSPSGTNPYEQYFGPGTRLTVT.

The CDR3 here is CASSTGERTEAFF. The CDR3 bases are TGTGCCAGCAGCACAGGGGAGCGCACTGAAGCTTTCTTT. The chain employs TRBV18 and TRBJ1-1; 7 bases agree with TRBD1. The V and J ends lost 8 bases and 4 bases, in that order; junction bases with no gene match: 7. Germline assignment: CDR1 KGHSH and CDR2 LQKENI. The CDR3 sequence is 13 residues long.

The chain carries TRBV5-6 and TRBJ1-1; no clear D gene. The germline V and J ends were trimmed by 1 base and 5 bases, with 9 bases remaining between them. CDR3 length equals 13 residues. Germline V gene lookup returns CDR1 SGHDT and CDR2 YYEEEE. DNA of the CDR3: TGTGCCAGCAGCTTGACCGCGGAAACTGAAGCTTTCTTT. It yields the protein CASSLTAETEAFF.

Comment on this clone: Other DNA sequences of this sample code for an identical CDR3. CDR3 bases: TGTGCCAGCAGCTTAGAGGGGCGGGGAGGGAAAGAGACCCAGTACTTC. As protein: CASSLEGRGGKETQYF. The chain couples TRBV7-2 to TRBJ2-5, with 7 bases aligning to TRBD2. Germline CDR1 reads SGHTA; CDR2 reads FQGNSA. Trimming took 1 base from V and 3 from J; bases not matched to a gene: 8. The CDR3 sequence is 16 residues long.

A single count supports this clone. The CDR3 reads CSVASGTANQPQHF. The DNA for the CDR3 is TGCAGCGTTGCATCCGGGACAGCAAATCAGCCCCAGCATTTT. The chain recombines TRBV29-1 with TRBJ1-5, with 7 bases matching TRBD1. This CDR3 comprises 14 residues. The V gene's germline CDR1 is SQVTM and CDR2 ANQGSEA. V shed 4 bases and J 4 bases; nucleotides not matched to a gene: 7.

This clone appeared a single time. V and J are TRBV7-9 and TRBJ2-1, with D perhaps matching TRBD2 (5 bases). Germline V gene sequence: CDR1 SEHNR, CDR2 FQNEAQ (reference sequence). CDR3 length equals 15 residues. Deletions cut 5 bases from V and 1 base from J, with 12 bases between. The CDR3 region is CASSPRRRSYNEQFF. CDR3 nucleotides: TGTGCCAGCAGCCCCCGGAGGAGGTCCTACAATGAGCAGTTCTTC.

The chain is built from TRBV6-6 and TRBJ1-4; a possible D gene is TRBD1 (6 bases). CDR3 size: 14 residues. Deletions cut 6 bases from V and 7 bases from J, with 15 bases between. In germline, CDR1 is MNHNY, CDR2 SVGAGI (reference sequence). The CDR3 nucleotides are TGTGCCAGCAGCAAGCAGGGGCTGGTTGAAAAACTGTTTTTT. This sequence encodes CASSKQGLVEKLFF.

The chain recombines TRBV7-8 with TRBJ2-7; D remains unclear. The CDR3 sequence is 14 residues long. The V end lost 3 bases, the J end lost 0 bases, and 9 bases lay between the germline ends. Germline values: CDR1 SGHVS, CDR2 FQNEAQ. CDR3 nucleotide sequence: TGTGCCAGCAGCTTCGTGGCAGCCTCCTACGAGCAGTACTTC. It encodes CASSFVAASYEQYF.

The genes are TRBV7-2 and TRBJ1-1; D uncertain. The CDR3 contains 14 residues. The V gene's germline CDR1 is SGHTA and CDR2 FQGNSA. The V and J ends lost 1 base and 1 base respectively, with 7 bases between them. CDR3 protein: CASSLVAANTEAFF. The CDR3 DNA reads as TGTGCCAGCAGCTTAGTTGCAGCGAACACTGAAGCTTTCTTT.